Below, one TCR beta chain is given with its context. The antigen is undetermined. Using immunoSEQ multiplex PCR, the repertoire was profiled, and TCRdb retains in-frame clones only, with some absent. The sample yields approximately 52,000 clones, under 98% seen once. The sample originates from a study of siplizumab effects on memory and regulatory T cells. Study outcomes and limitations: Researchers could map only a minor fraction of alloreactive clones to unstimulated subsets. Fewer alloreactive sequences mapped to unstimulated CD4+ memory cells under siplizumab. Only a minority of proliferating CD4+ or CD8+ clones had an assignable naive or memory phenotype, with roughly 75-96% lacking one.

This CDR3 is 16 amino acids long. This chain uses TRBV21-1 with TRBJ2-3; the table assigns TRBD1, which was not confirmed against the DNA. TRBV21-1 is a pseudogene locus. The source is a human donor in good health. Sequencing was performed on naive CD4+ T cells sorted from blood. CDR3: CASSGRGHKFTDTQYF. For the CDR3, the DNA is TGTGCCAGCAGCGGCAGGGGGCACAAGTTCACAGATACGCAGTATTTT.